This TCR beta chain appears in the sequencing data of a study of technical replicates of blood from a handful of donors. Produced via immunoSEQ multiplex PCR; TCRdb's table is partial and in-frame only. The data hold about 82,000 clones, with 96% observed a single time. Germline V lookup: CDR1 MGHRA, CDR2 YSYEKL. This CDR3 spans 12 amino acids. J lost 7 bases, V lost 7 bases, and 3 bases had no gene match. Source material: T cells isolated from PBMCs. The V call is TRBV4-1, the J call TRBJ2-7; 11 positions match TRBD1. The clonotype comes from a human donor in good health. The CDR3 nucleotides are TGCGCCAGCATCGGGACAGGGGGAGAGCAGTACTTC. Its protein is CASIGTGGEQYF.